What follows is one T cell receptor beta chain and its context. Antigen: not known. In TCRdb, the reads were re-called with MiXCR into one record per CDR3 protein. The sample consists of some 920,000 distinct CDR3 sequences, roughly 31% of them appearing once. The CDR3 length is 15 residues. Trimming took off 3 bases at V and 2 bases at J, with 10 bases between the two ends. Germline CDR1 MNHEY, CDR2 SMNVEV (reference sequence). These data come from a study of T cell repertoires in cytomegalovirus infection. Study details: The authors relied on CMV epitopes, both recently identified HLA-C-restricted and well-studied HLA-B-restricted. Based on public TCR beta signatures, there were indications of CMV infection and of a matching HLA type.

Study conclusions and caveats: Carriers of CMV and the relevant HLA type were discriminated by public TCR beta frequency.

The V call is TRBV27, the J call TRBJ2-2; a weak D match, TRBD2 (7 bases). The TCR sequence derives from a human donor in good health (CMV status not recorded). Some clones in this sample may be carry-over from other donors' samples. The input for sequencing was cultured CD8+ T cells from PBMCs, taken from culture after CMV antigen stimulation. The CDR3 loop is CASSFGGQNTGELFF. The CDR3 region has the DNA TGTGCCAGCAGTTTCGGGGGGCAAAACACCGGGGAGCTGTTTTTT.